The clone carrying this T cell receptor beta chain was counted only a few times. The sample originates from a study of identical twins. TCRdb redid the calling of the 5' RACE reads with MiXCR, one entry per CDR3 protein. The repertoire includes around 370,000 distinct CDR3 sequences, roughly 9% of them detected once, and roughly 9% sits in the top ten. Deletions cut 5 bases from V and 4 bases from J, with 11 bases between. The CDR3 is 14 amino acids. What was sequenced was naive T cells sorted from blood. This TCR was recovered from a woman between 45 and 65 years old in good health. The chain couples TRBV12-3 or TRBV12-4 to TRBJ2-2, with a weak D call TRBD1 (6 bases). As DNA, the CDR3 is TGTGCCAGCAGTCGGACAGAGTTCACCGGGGAGCTGTTTTTT. It translates to CASSRTEFTGELFF.